These T cell receptor beta chains were read from a single sample in a study of CD8+CD57+ T cells in acquired aplastic anemia. A single record per CDR3 protein comes from TCRdb applying MiXCR to the reads. This table holds more than 150,000 distinct CDR3 sequences, just over 45% found once. The sample consisted of sorted CD4+, CD8+, or CD8+CD57+ T cells (not recorded which) from PBMCs. Source of these receptors: a human donor in good health. The CDR3 runs from the conserved cysteine through the conserved F or W. A D gene is named only where the DNA matches it firmly. Size is omitted from some rows. Given values are once, few, many or a class for expanded clones.

j_call,v_call,d_call,clone_size,cdr3_aa,cdr3_nt
TRBJ1-3,TRBV19,-,many,CASSIGISGNTIYF,TGTGCCAGTAGTATTGGGATCTCTGGAAACACCATATATTTT
TRBJ2-7,TRBV11-3,TRBD2,many,CASSFTSGSRQYF,TGTGCCAGCAGCTTTACTAGCGGGAGCCGTCAGTACTTC
TRBJ1-3,TRBV14,-,many,CASSQAGGPYSGNTIYF,TGTGCCAGCAGCCAAGCGGGGGGGCCCTACTCTGGAAACACCATATATTTT
TRBJ2-2,TRBV19,-,many,CASSILGVTNTGELFF,TGTGCCAGTAGTATTCTGGGGGTGACGAACACCGGGGAGCTGTTTTTT
TRBJ1-6,TRBV19,TRBD1,-,CASSFQGAQNSPLYF,TGTGCCAGTAGTTTCCAGGGGGCGCAAAATTCACCCCTCTACTTT
TRBJ2-7,TRBV10-3,TRBD2,-,CAIGTTTSTYEQYF,TGTGCCATCGGTACGACGACTAGCACCTACGAGCAGTACTTC
TRBJ2-7,TRBV15,-,few,CATSAGRSGEQYF,TGTGCCACCAGCGCAGGCAGGAGCGGCGAGCAGTACTTC
TRBJ2-2,TRBV15,-,few,CATSRETVVVNTGELFF,TGTGCCACCAGCAGGGAGACAGTCGTAGTGAACACCGGGGAGCTGTTTTTT
TRBJ1-6,TRBV19,-,-,CASSIAGMNSPLHF,TGTGCCAGTAGTATAGCGGGGATGAATTCACCCCTCCACTTT
TRBJ2-1,TRBV24-1,-,many,CATSDRSGRAYNEQFF,TGTGCCACCAGTGACCGGAGCGGGCGGGCATACAATGAGCAGTTCTTC
TRBJ2-1,TRBV29-1,-,-,CTFLKRGYNEQFF,TGCACATTCCTTAAGAGGGGCTACAATGAGCAGTTCTTC
TRBJ2-2,TRBV12-3/TRBV12-4,TRBD2,-,CASSAGGIQTGELFF,TGTGCCAGCAGCGCGGGAGGGATTCAGACCGGGGAGCTGTTTTTT
TRBJ2-7,TRBV20-1,-,many,CSARPDSSYEQYF,TGCAGTGCTAGACCCGACAGTTCCTACGAGCAGTACTTC
TRBJ1-6,TRBV19,TRBD1,once,CASSPGQRDSPLHF,TGTGCCAGTAGCCCGGGACAGCGCGATTCACCCCTCCACTTT
TRBJ2-1,TRBV6-5,TRBD2,-,CASSNAFTSGIGDEQFF,TGTGCCAGCAGCAATGCATTTACTAGCGGGATTGGGGATGAGCAGTTCTTC
TRBJ2-5,TRBV7-6,-,once,CASSLSGTAYQETQYF,TGTGCCAGCAGTTTATCTGGGACGGCGTACCAAGAGACCCAGTACTTC
TRBJ1-3,TRBV9,-,-,CASSARSSGNTIYF,TGTGCCAGCAGCGCCAGGAGCTCTGGAAACACCATATATTTT